This is a list of T cell receptor beta chains from one sample in a study of OX40 agonist ivuxolimab in advanced cancers. The table came from immunoSEQ multiplex PCR; TCRdb's copy has only in-frame clones and leaves some out. The sample lists nearly 60,000 clones; 88% were seen once. The source material was CD4+ or CD8+ T cells sorted from blood, sampled in a trial of the OX40 agonist ivuxolimab. The source of these receptors is an adult with an advanced solid tumor such as melanoma, head and neck, liver or kidney cancer. CDR3s include the opening cysteine and the closing phenylalanine or tryptophan. D genes are given only for firm matches. Rows may omit the clone size; those that give it use once, few, many or a size class.

j_call | clone_size | v_call | d_call | cdr3_length | cdr3_aa | cdr3_nt
TRBJ1-3 | few | TRBV6-1 | . | 13 | CASNRTPGNTIYF | TGTGCCAGCAACCGGACTCCTGGAAACACCATATATTTT
TRBJ2-3 | once | TRBV19 | . | 15 | CASSITPGSTDTQYF | TGTGCCAGTAGTATTACCCCAGGGAGCACAGATACGCAGTATTTT
TRBJ1-2 | once | TRBV15 | . | 15 | CATSRDAGAGYGYTF | TGTGCCACCAGCAGAGATGCCGGGGCGGGCTATGGCTACACCTTC
TRBJ1-1 | few | TRBV6-5 | . | 13 | CASKLQANTEAFF | TGTGCCAGCAAGCTACAGGCGAACACTGAAGCTTTCTTT
TRBJ2-3 | few | TRBV19 | . | 14 | CASSIERSPDTQYF | TGTGCCAGTAGTATAGAGAGAAGTCCAGATACGCAGTATTTT
TRBJ1-5 | . | TRBV7-6 | . | 15 | CASSFSDSPGQPQHF | TGTGCCAGCAGCTTCAGCGACAGTCCTGGGCAGCCCCAGCATTTT
TRBJ2-1 | . | TRBV4-3 | . | 15 | CASSQDGSLYNEQFF | TGCGCCAGCAGCCAAGACGGGTCTTTATACAATGAGCAGTTCTTC
TRBJ1-1 | . | TRBV18 | . | 12 | CASTYGNTEAFF | TGTGCCAGTACGTATGGGAACACTGAAGCTTTCTTT
TRBJ2-3 | . | TRBV11-2 | . | 14 | CASSLAGDSDTQYF | TGTGCCAGCAGCTTAGCGGGAGACTCAGATACGCAGTATTTT
TRBJ1-5 | . | TRBV15 | . | 16 | CATSPPGDLSNQPQHF | TGTGCCACCTCACCCCCCGGGGATCTTAGCAATCAGCCCCAGCATTTT
TRBJ2-5 | few | TRBV27 | . | 13 | CASSLSVWETQYF | TGTGCCAGCAGTTTATCAGTTTGGGAGACCCAGTACTTC
TRBJ2-3 | . | TRBV5-4 | . | 14 | CASSPVAVSDTQYF | TGTGCCAGCAGCCCAGTAGCGGTCTCAGATACGCAGTATTTT
TRBJ1-1 | . | TRBV5-4 | . | 13 | CASSLEPNTEAFF | TGTGCCAGCAGCTTGGAGCCGAACACTGAAGCTTTCTTT
TRBJ1-1 | few | TRBV4-1 | . | 13 | CASSPRGNTEAFF | TGCGCCAGCAGTCCGAGGGGGAACACTGAAGCTTTCTTT
TRBJ2-1 | . | TRBV7-2 | TRBD1 | 12 | CASSPHQGEQIF | TGTGCCAGCAGCCCTCATCAGGGGGAGCAGATCTTC
TRBJ1-1 | . | TRBV25-1 | TRBD1 | 15 | CASSIQGTGQTEAFF | TGTGCCAGCAGTATCCAAGGGACAGGCCAGACTGAAGCTTTCTTT
TRBJ2-5 | . | TRBV29-1 | TRBD1 | 14 | CSVGDRTNQETQYF | TGCAGCGTTGGGGACAGAACAAACCAAGAGACCCAGTACTTC
TRBJ1-6 | . | TRBV2 | . | 14 | CASGKWSSDSPLHF | TGTGCCAGCGGGAAATGGAGCAGCGATTCACCCCTCCACTTT
TRBJ2-3 | . | TRBV5-1 | TRBD2 | 14 | CASSLVSGKDTQYF | TGCGCCAGCAGCTTGGTTAGCGGGAAGGATACGCAGTATTTT
TRBJ1-5 | . | TRBV7-8 | . | 13 | CASSFNGGRPQHF | TGTGCCAGCAGCTTTAACGGTGGAAGGCCCCAGCATTTT
TRBJ2-1 | . | TRBV5-1 | . | 15 | CASSETSWAYNEQFF | TGCGCCAGCAGCGAAACCTCATGGGCCTACAATGAGCAGTTCTTC
TRBJ2-5 | . | TRBV6-5 | . | 13 | CASSQQGRETQYF | TGTGCCAGCAGTCAACAGGGGAGGGAGACCCAGTACTTC
TRBJ2-1 | once | TRBV6-5 | TRBD2 | 16 | CASSYSSGGSYNEQFF | TGTGCCAGCAGTTACTCTAGTGGCGGGAGTTACAATGAGCAGTTCTTC
TRBJ2-5 | . | TRBV7-2 | . | 13 | CASSLSREETQYF | TGTGCCAGCAGCTTAAGTAGAGAAGAGACCCAGTACTTC
TRBJ2-1 | . | TRBV6-1 | . | 17 | CASREGTGLGSYNEQFF | TGTGCCAGCAGGGAAGGTACGGGGCTAGGCTCCTACAATGAGCAGTTCTTC
TRBJ1-1 | few | TRBV10-3 | . | 11 | CAIIAATEAFF | TGTGCCATCATCGCGGCGACTGAAGCTTTCTTT
TRBJ2-3 | . | TRBV19 | TRBD1 | 16 | CASSDRGFGSTDTQYF | TGTGCCAGTTCCGACAGGGGGTTCGGGAGCACAGATACGCAGTATTTT
TRBJ2-5 | once | TRBV28 | TRBD1 | 14 | CASRGAGGRETQYF | TGTGCCAGCAGGGGCGCAGGGGGCAGAGAGACCCAGTACTTC
TRBJ2-7 | . | TRBV18 | TRBD1 | 12 | CASSPGQDEQYF | TGTGCCAGCTCACCCGGACAGGACGAGCAGTACTTC
TRBJ2-7 | . | TRBV18 | . | 17 | CASSPRPSDQSSYEQYF | TGTGCCAGCTCACCCCGCCCTAGCGACCAAAGCTCCTACGAGCAGTACTTC
TRBJ2-4 | . | TRBV29-1 | . | 14 | CSVKLGGTAGIQYF | TGCAGCGTAAAGCTGGGGGGGACAGCTGGCATTCAGTACTTC
TRBJ1-4 | . | TRBV29-1 | . | 13 | CSVAELENEKLFF | TGCAGCGTTGCTGAGTTGGAGAATGAAAAACTGTTTTTT
TRBJ1-2 | . | TRBV20-1 | . | 11 | CSARQGDGYTF | TGCAGTGCTAGACAGGGTGACGGCTACACCTTC
TRBJ2-1 | . | TRBV7-9 | . | 13 | CASSLNYYNEQFF | TGTGCCAGCAGCTTAAACTACTACAATGAGCAGTTCTTC
TRBJ2-1 | few | TRBV6-6 | TRBD2 | 14 | CASSWTSGNSEQFF | TGTGCCAGCAGCTGGACTAGCGGGAATAGTGAGCAGTTCTTC